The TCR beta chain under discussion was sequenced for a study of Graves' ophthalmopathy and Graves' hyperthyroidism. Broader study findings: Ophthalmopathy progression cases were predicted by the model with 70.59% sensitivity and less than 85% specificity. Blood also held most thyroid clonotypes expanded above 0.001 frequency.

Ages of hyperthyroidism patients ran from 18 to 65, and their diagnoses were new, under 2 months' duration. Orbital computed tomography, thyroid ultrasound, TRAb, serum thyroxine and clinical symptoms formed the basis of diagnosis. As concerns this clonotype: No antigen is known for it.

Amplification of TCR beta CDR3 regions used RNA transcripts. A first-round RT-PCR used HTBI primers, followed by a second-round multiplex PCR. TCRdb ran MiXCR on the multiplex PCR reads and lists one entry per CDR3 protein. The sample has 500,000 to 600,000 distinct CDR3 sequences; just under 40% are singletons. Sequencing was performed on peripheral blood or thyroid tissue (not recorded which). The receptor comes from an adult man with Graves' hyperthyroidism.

CDR3 bases: TGTGCCAGCAGCGACCGTCTAGCGGGTTCGGCCGGTGTCACCTACGAGCAGTACTTC. Translated, it gives CASSDRLAGSAGVTYEQYF. The V gene is TRBV12-3 or TRBV12-4, the J gene TRBJ2-7; 8 nucleotides line up with TRBD2. This CDR3 comprises 19 residues. V gave up 6 bases and J gave up 2 bases; unmatched junction bases: 21.